This paragraph reports one T cell receptor (beta chain). Its specific antigen is unknown. It has no much larger one-base neighbor in the sample; base qualities were not kept. Cells with a CD4+CD8-CD45RO-CD45RA+ profile were isolated by FACS and defined as naive CD4+ T cells, and those with a CD8+CD4-CD45RA+CD27bright profile were defined as naive CD8+ T cells. The antibodies used for sorting targeted CD4 (RPA-T4), CD8 (SK1), CD27 (O323), CD45RA (HI100) and CD45RO (UCHL1). Clipping removes 4 bases from V and 8 bases from J, with 6 as the unmatched junction base count. The germline V gene (reference sequence) gives CDR1 as MNHEY and CDR2 as SMNVEV. From the cysteine up to the phenylalanine, the CDR3 has a length of 15 residues. Of all the DNA, just the CDR3 is kept, 45 bases in frame from base 1. The entry originates in a study of healthy donors' naive CD4 and CD8 T cells (dated by TCRdb to 2014 to 2015). The study in broad terms: The donors were selected to cover three age groups of six people each (20-25, 40-50 and 60-70 years), had a mean age of about 47, and were half female. The study sequenced rearranged TCR alpha and beta chains from naive CD4+ and CD8+ T cells to test how TCR variation relates to lineage commitment. For TCR alpha, a new primer set was designed to cover all functional IMGT alpha gene variants, and the remainder of the protocol was kept the same as the beta-chain workflow. Peripheral blood mononuclear cells were collected from roughly 18 healthy, unrelated individuals. Donors were HLA-typed by sequencing at HLA-A, -B, -C, -DRB1, -DQB1 and -DPB1 using the SBTexcellerator protocol, an ABI3130xl analyzer and SBTengine software. The study at large found these results: Because alpha and beta chains were sequenced in bulk and could not be paired, the effects of the two chains in combination were not assessed. The study did not directly address whether homeostatic proliferation of naive T cells might have biased the repertoire. Naive CD4+ and CD8+ cells reportedly showed biased usage of most V and J gene segments, and this bias was consistent across donors and independent of HLA genotype. In both chains, CD4+ lineage was associated with a positively charged CDR3, and CD8+ lineage was associated with a negatively charged CDR3. Taken together, V genes, J genes and CDR3 charge appeared to account for 10% to 15% of the variance in CD4/CD8 propensity, acting in a largely additive way.

Sequencing was carried out with a 454 GS FLX Titanium. A previously published linear amplification protocol was used to build the TCR libraries, starting from approximately 530 ng of total RNA. The sequencing itself ran on the Roche/454 Genome Sequencer using Titanium chemistry. The original pipeline was this. From several of the healthy donors, approximately 80,000 rearranged TCR alpha transcripts were sequenced. Duplicate transcripts were dropped, and unique TCR clonotypes were identified by the CDR3 junction according to IMGT nomenclature. CD4 versus CD8 status was modeled on V and J genes by logistic regression in R 2.13.0, with adjustment for donor effects and Bonferroni correction for multiple testing. TCRdb ran its own pipeline on the public reads, namely fastp trimming at Q25 and MiXCR clone calling, and kept in-frame beta chains. Identical CDR3 protein sequences are pooled into one entry, listed with their most common genes and DNA. TCRdb, not the authors, supplied the V and J calls. The sample has about 180,000 distinct CDR3 sequences on record, over 60% of them singletons. The ten most abundant clones make up around 2% of the sample.

The clonotype comes from a pool of human donors in good health; the sample pools cells from several healthy donors. Sequencing used naive CD4+ and CD8+ T cells sorted from blood, pooled from several donors. What the cell subset or site label conveys for this sample: FACS-sorted naive CD4+ (CD45RO-CD45RA+) and naive CD8+ (CD45RA+CD27bright) T cells. Here the chain combines TRBV27 and TRBJ2-1; TRBD2 matches 12 bases in the middle. The CDR3 region has the sequence CASSSLAGGRDEQFF. The DNA is as follows: TGTGCCAGCAGTTCTCTAGCGGGAGGGAGGGATGAGCAGTTCTTC.